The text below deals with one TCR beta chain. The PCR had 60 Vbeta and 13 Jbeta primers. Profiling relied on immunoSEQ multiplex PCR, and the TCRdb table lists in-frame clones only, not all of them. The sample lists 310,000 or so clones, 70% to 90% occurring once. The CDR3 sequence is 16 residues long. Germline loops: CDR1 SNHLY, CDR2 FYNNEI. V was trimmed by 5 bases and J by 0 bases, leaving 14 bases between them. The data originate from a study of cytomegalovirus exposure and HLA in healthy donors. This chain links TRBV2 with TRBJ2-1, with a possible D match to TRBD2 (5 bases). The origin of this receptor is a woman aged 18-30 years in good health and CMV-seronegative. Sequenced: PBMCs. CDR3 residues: CASSSRGPSSYNEQFF. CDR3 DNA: TGTGCCAGCAGTTCCCGGGGTCCTAGCTCCTACAATGAGCAGTTCTTC.